Below, 29 T cell receptor beta chains from the same sample are listed, as sequenced in a study of T cell repertoires in cytomegalovirus infection. Their antigens are not known. Each CDR3 protein gets one entry after TCRdb re-called the reads with MiXCR. The table records approximately 73,000 distinct CDR3 sequences, approximately 39% of them present only once. The input for sequencing was CD8+ T cells from cultured PBMCs, taken from culture after CMV antigen stimulation. Receptors were obtained from a human donor in good health (CMV status not recorded). Some clones in this sample may be carry-over from other donors' samples.

This clonotype has more than one count but fewer than ten. This chain joins TRBV7-9 and TRBJ2-1; D unclear. CDR1 is SEHNR and CDR2 is FQNEAQ in the germline V gene (reference sequence). The CDR3 has 11 amino acids. Trimming pared 5 bases from V and 9 bases from J, leaving 8 bases between. The CDR3 nucleotides read TGTGCCAGCAGCCCCGGATCTGAGCAGTTCTTC. This encodes CASSPGSEQFF.

This rearrangement joins TRBV4-2 to TRBJ2-2; D is unclear. The CDR3 length is 15 residues. V lost 3 bases to trimming and J lost 6 bases, with 14 bases between them. CDR1 is LGHNA and CDR2 is YNFKEQ in the germline V gene. CDR3 residues: CASSHYDASSGELFF. CDR3 DNA sequence: TGTGCCAGCAGCCATTATGACGCGTCCTCCGGGGAGCTGTTTTTT.

The V gene is TRBV7-9, the J gene TRBJ2-1; 7 bases align to TRBD1. V shed 8 bases, J shed 7 bases, and the junction held 11 bases outside the gene matches. Per germline, CDR1 SEHNR and CDR2 FQNEAQ (reference sequence). The CDR3 is made up of 14 amino acids. In DNA form, the CDR3 reads TGTGCCAGCGGAGGCGGACAGGTTCTAAATGAGCAGTTCTTC. The encoded protein is CASGGGQVLNEQFF.

This clonotype showed up just a few times. V and J are TRBV7-6 and TRBJ2-1; TRBD2 matches 12 bases. Per the germline V gene, CDR1 is SGHVS and CDR2 is FNYEAQ. The CDR3 loop spans 18 amino acids. The junction had 16 bases not matched to a gene; V was cut back by 6 bases and J by 7 bases. CDR3 protein: CASSPSGGGLGVLNEQFF. CDR3 in DNA: TGTGCCAGCAGTCCTAGCGGGGGGGGCCTCGGGGTATTGAATGAGCAGTTCTTC. The variable domain in full, with the rest retrieved from reference TRBV7-6 and TRBJ2-1, is GAGVSQSPRYKVTKRGQDVALRCDPISGHVSLYWYRQALGQGPEFLTYFNYEAQQDKSGLPNDRFSAERPEGSISTLTIQRTEQRDSAMYRCASSPSGGGLGVLNEQFFGPGTRLTVL.

This CDR3 is CASSLFAGLQETQYF. In DNA, the CDR3 is TGTGCCAGCAGTTTATTTGCAGGGCTCCAAGAGACCCAGTACTTC. V is TRBV6-6 and J is TRBJ2-5; tentatively, D is TRBD1 (5 bases). CDR3 length: 15 residues. Trimming took off 4 bases at V and 1 base at J, with 13 bases between the two ends. Germline V gene lookup returns CDR1 MNHNY and CDR2 SVGAGI (reference sequence).

The V gene is TRBV7-4, the J gene TRBJ2-5; 11 bases map to TRBD2. V dropped 3 bases and J dropped 1; count of bases not matched to a gene: 7. The CDR3 loop spans 17 amino acids. Germline V gives CDR1 SGHVT, CDR2 SQSDAQ. In DNA, the CDR3 is TGTGCCAGCAGCTTGCCAGAACTAGCGGGGGCCCAAGAGACCCAGTACTTC. Residues: CASSLPELAGAQETQYF. The full variable domain, with the rest looked up from reference TRBV7-4 and TRBJ2-5, is GAGVSQSPRYKVAKRGRDVALRCDSISGHVTLYWYRQTLGQGSEVLTYSQSDAQRDKSGRPSGRFSAERPERSVSTLKIQRTEQGDSAVYLCASSLPELAGAQETQYFGPGTRLLVL.

In this sample, this clonotype turned up a few times. The chain employs TRBV7-6 and TRBJ2-7; the D gene is possibly TRBD1 (5 bases). CDR1 is SGHVS and CDR2 is FNYEAQ in the germline V gene. The CDR3 is 13 amino acids. With 5 bases removed from V and 0 bases from J, the gap between germline ends came to 8 bases. CDR3 in DNA: TGTGCCAGCAGCATTCAGGGCTCCTACGAGCAGTACTTC. Residues: CASSIQGSYEQYF.

This clonotype showed up just a few times. V and J are TRBV20-1 and TRBJ2-7, with 9 bases fitting TRBD1. Trimming at V came to 4 bases and at J to 6 bases, leaving 13 bases not matched to a gene. Germline-derived CDR1 and CDR2 are DFQATT and SNEGSKA (reference sequence). The CDR3 runs to 15 residues. The CDR3 DNA sequence: TGCAGTGCTATGAAACTCGGGACAGGGAGGAGCGAGCAGTACTTC. This gives the protein CSAMKLGTGRSEQYF.

The V gene is TRBV7-4, the J gene TRBJ2-1; the D gene is possibly TRBD1 (5 bases). This CDR3 contains 11 residues. The germline V and J ends were trimmed by 6 bases and 16 bases, with 16 bases remaining between them. Germline CDR1 is SGHVT and CDR2 is SQSDAQ. The DNA for the CDR3 is TGTGCCAGCAGGACGACAGATAGACGCTTCTTC. Translation gives CASRTTDRRFF.

This chain uses TRBV2 with TRBJ2-5; a weak D match, TRBD1 (6 bases). V was cut by 7 bases and J by 5 bases, with 14 bases left in between. Germline assignment: CDR1 SNHLY and CDR2 FYNNEI. The CDR3 runs to 13 residues. The CDR3 loop reads CASTYWGRETQYF. The CDR3 DNA sequence: TGTGCCAGCACCTACTGGGGGCGGGAGACCCAGTACTTC.

The rearrangement links TRBV5-4 to TRBJ2-7; 7 bases agree with TRBD2. Germline V gene lookup returns CDR1 SGHNT and CDR2 YYREEE (reference sequence). J gave up 2 bases and V 3 bases, and 5 bases lay outside the gene matches. The CDR3 runs 14 residues. The CDR3 region is CASSSGGRAYEQYF. CDR3 in DNA: TGTGCCAGCAGCTCCGGAGGGAGGGCCTACGAGCAGTACTTC.

This clonotype has just a few counts. The rearrangement links TRBV5-1 to TRBJ1-2; D might be TRBD1 (5 bases). There are 15 residues in the CDR3. V dropped 6 bases and J dropped 0 bases, with 15 bases sitting between them. Looked up from germline, CDR1 is SGHRS and CDR2 is YFSETQ. For the CDR3, the DNA is TGCGCCAGCACCCTAGGTTGGGGGACTAACTATGGCTACACCTTC. It yields the protein CASTLGWGTNYGYTF.

This clonotype was detected many times. The chain has TRBV7-6 and TRBJ2-1; 10 positions match TRBD2. Germline CDR1 SGHVS, CDR2 FNYEAQ. The ends lost 0 bases at V and 2 bases at J; junction bases unmatched: 7. The CDR3 runs to 18 residues. DNA for the CDR3: TGTGCCAGCAGCTTAGCGCTCCGGCTAGCGGGGGCCTACAATGAGCAGTTCTTC. Translating gives CASSLALRLAGAYNEQFF.

The V gene is TRBV19, the J gene TRBJ1-1; the D is unclear. The CDR3 totals 15 residues. Looked up from germline, CDR1 is LNHDA and CDR2 is SQIVND (reference sequence). V lost 3 bases and J 1 base, leaving 12 bases between the germline ends. This CDR3 is CASSIIWGTNTEAFF. CDR3 DNA: TGTGCCAGTAGTATTATATGGGGAACGAACACTGAAGCTTTCTTT.

The chain joins TRBV6-2 or TRBV6-3 to TRBJ2-7; D is ambiguous. V was pared by 6 bases and J by 2 bases, with 17 bases between. The CDR3 loop spans 15 amino acids. The germline V gene has CDR1 MNHEY and CDR2 SVGEGT. The CDR3 here is CASSPFASPTYEQYF. As DNA, the CDR3 is TGTGCCAGCAGCCCCTTTGCGAGCCCCACCTACGAGCAGTACTTC.

This sequence joins TRBV5-5 and TRBJ2-7; 8 bases align to TRBD2. This CDR3 contains 15 residues. Per the germline V gene, CDR1 is SGHKS and CDR2 is YYEKEE (reference sequence). Trimming removed 0 bases from V and 2 bases from J; junction bases left unmatched: 4. CDR3 DNA sequence: TGTGCCAGCAGCTTGGTCTCGGGGGGGGCCTACGAGCAGTACTTC. The encoded protein is CASSLVSGGAYEQYF.

J is TRBJ1-1 and V is TRBV19, with a tentative D call TRBD1 (6 bases). Trimming left V 9 bases short and J 7 bases short, with 15 bases between. Looked up from germline, CDR1 is LNHDA and CDR2 is SQIVND (reference sequence). CDR3 length equals 12 residues. Written as DNA, the CDR3 is TGTGCCAGCGACACAGGGACGCGTGAAGCTTTCTTT. Translated: CASDTGTREAFF.

In this sample, this clonotype turned up a few times. The genes are TRBV6-6 and TRBJ1-3; a weak D match, TRBD1 (6 bases). V was trimmed by 0 bases and J by 2 bases, leaving 8 bases between them. The CDR3 consists of 15 residues. Germline CDR1 MNHNY, CDR2 SVGAGI (reference sequence). CDR3 in DNA: TGTGCCAGCAGTTACTCTGGGGGGCCTGGAAACACCATATATTTT. This codes for CASSYSGGPGNTIYF.

This CDR3 is CASSPYGGSNQPQHF. The CDR3 DNA reads as TGTGCCAGTAGTCCCTATGGAGGCTCCAATCAGCCCCAGCATTTT. The chain is built from TRBV19 and TRBJ1-5; no firm D call. From germline, CDR1 is LNHDA and CDR2 SQIVND (reference sequence). CDR3 length: 15 residues. Between the trimmed V and J ends, which lost 5 bases and 3 bases, there was a span of 14 bases.

There are a few counts of this clonotype. The gene calls are TRBV19 and TRBJ2-7, with TRBD1 identical over 8 bases. The J segment lost 4 bases and the V segment lost 3 bases, leaving 5 bases of the junction unmatched. The CDR3 length is 14 residues. Germline V lookup: CDR1 LNHDA, CDR2 SQIVND (reference sequence). CDR3 bases: TGTGCCAGTAGTATCGCCAGGGGGCCGTACGAGCAGTACTTC. This sequence encodes CASSIARGPYEQYF. Using reference TRBV19 and TRBJ2-7 for the parts outside the CDR3, the full variable domain is DGGITQSPKYLFRKEGQNVTLSCEQNLNHDAMYWYRQDPGQGLRLIYYSQIVNDFQKGDIAEGYSVSREKKESFPLTVTSAQKNPTAFYLCASSIARGPYEQYFGPGTRLTVT.

The chain uses TRBV7-2 and TRBJ2-4; either TRBD1 or TRBD2 may fit D (5 bases each). CDR1 and CDR2 (germline): SGHTA, FQGNSA. The length of the CDR3 is 16 residues. Trimming took 0 bases from V and 0 from J, leaving 9 bases between them. The CDR3 here is CASSLAGEIAKNIQYF. The DNA of the CDR3 is TGTGCCAGCAGCTTAGCGGGGGAGATAGCCAAAAACATTCAGTACTTC.

This chain uses TRBV5-6 with TRBJ1-4; 7 bases map to TRBD1. The ends lost 4 bases at V and 6 bases at J; junction bases unmatched: 3. CDR1 is SGHDT and CDR2 is YYEEEE in the germline V gene. CDR3 length: 13 amino acids. The CDR3 sequence: CASSLTGYEKLFF. The CDR3 bases are TGTGCCAGCAGCCTGACAGGGTATGAAAAACTGTTTTTT.

V gene TRBV7-4 combines with J gene TRBJ1-1; no firm D call. Trimming pared 3 bases from V and 0 bases from J, leaving 14 bases between. Per germline, CDR1 SGHVT and CDR2 SQSDAQ. This CDR3 comprises 16 residues. CDR3 in amino acids: CASSFSFGQLNTEAFF. CDR3 DNA sequence: TGTGCCAGCAGCTTCAGTTTTGGGCAGTTGAACACTGAAGCTTTCTTT.

This clonotype was found a few times. The junction does not match germline at one end; this may be a read error. The rearrangement uses TRBV7-8 and TRBJ1-2; a possible D gene is TRBD1 (6 bases). The CDR3 is 15 amino acids. In germline, CDR1 is SGHVS, CDR2 FQNEAQ. For the CDR3, the DNA is TGTGCCAGCAGCCTAGCGGGGGGCAGTGTCTATGGCTACACCTTC. Its protein product is CASSLAGGSVYGYTF. Complete variable domain (other parts from reference TRBV7-8 and TRBJ1-2): GAGVSQSPRYKVAKRGQDVALRCDPISGHVSLFWYQQALGQGPEFLTYFQNEAQLDKSGLPSDRFFAERPEGSVSTLKIQRTQQEDSAVYLCASSLAGGSVYGYTFGSGTRLTVV.

This clonotype was observed a handful of times. The chain joins TRBV5-4 to TRBJ2-7; TRBD2 might be the D (6 bases). The germline CDR1 and CDR2 sequences are SGHNT and YYREEE (reference sequence). CDR3 length: 12 residues. V lost 3 bases and J 2 bases, leaving 6 bases between the germline ends. CDR3 nucleotides: TGTGCCAGCAGCTGGGAGGCCTACGAGCAGTACTTC. It specifies CASSWEAYEQYF.

The table lists this clonotype with many counts. The chain is built from TRBV7-6 and TRBJ2-2; D is possibly TRBD1 (5 bases). Per the germline V gene, CDR1 is SGHVS and CDR2 is FNYEAQ. The CDR3 loop spans 16 amino acids. Between the trimmed V and J ends, which lost 1 base and 4 bases, there was a span of 13 bases. The CDR3 sequence is CASSLGGSPVTGELFF. CDR3 bases: TGTGCCAGCAGCTTAGGGGGCTCTCCCGTCACCGGGGAGCTGTTTTTT.

This chain links TRBV5-6 with TRBJ2-1; tentative D call: TRBD1 (6 bases). Germline V gene lookup returns CDR1 SGHDT and CDR2 YYEEEE. The CDR3 covers 16 residues. V lost 2 bases and J lost 0, with 12 bases in between. CDR3 DNA sequence: TGTGCCAGCAGCTTACAACAGGGAAGCTCCTACAATGAGCAGTTCTTC. Translation: CASSLQQGSSYNEQFF.

The chain employs TRBV25-1 and TRBJ2-2, with D hard to call. Germline V gives CDR1 MGHDK, CDR2 SYGVNS. This CDR3 region has 13 residues. V dropped 5 bases and J dropped 4 bases, with 8 bases sitting between them. This CDR3 reads CASSLSSTGELFF. CDR3 nucleotide sequence: TGTGCCAGCAGTCTTTCGAGCACCGGGGAGCTGTTTTTT.

The V call is TRBV6-2 or TRBV6-3, the J call TRBJ1-5, with D tentatively TRBD1 (5 bases). V lost 4 bases, J lost 6 bases, and 13 bases lay in between. This CDR3 contains 14 residues. Germline loops: CDR1 MNHEY, CDR2 SVGEGT. This CDR3 is CASSFGGSTQPQHF. The CDR3 region has the DNA TGTGCCAGCAGTTTCGGGGGGTCGACTCAGCCCCAGCATTTT.